The source of this T cell receptor (beta chain) is a study of T cell repertoires in cytomegalovirus infection. The sample holds a few counts of this clonotype. Its specificity is unknown. Via MiXCR, TCRdb re-called the reads, giving one row per CDR3 protein. The sample lists 750,000 to 950,000 distinct CDR3 sequences, 25% to 30% seen once, with about an eighth in the top ten. There are 14 residues in the CDR3. CDR1 and CDR2 from the germline V gene are LNHDA and SQIVND (reference sequence). V gave up 1 base and J gave up 7 bases, with 11 bases separating them. Study observations and caveats: HLA-C-restricted, CMV-specific TCR beta clonotypes were dominant ex vivo.

The source material was cultured CD8+ T cells from PBMCs, sampled from culture after CMV antigen stimulation. The chain couples TRBV19 to TRBJ2-1, with D perhaps matching TRBD2 (5 bases). The clonotype originates from a human donor in good health (CMV status not recorded). Some clones in this sample may be carry-over from other donors' samples. CDR3 sequence (DNA): TGTGCCAGTAGTATAGGCCCTAGCTTGAATGAGCAGTTCTTC. Its protein is CASSIGPSLNEQFF. Combining the CDR3 with reference TRBV19 and TRBJ2-1 gives the whole variable domain DGGITQSPKYLFRKEGQNVTLSCEQNLNHDAMYWYRQDPGQGLRLIYYSQIVNDFQKGDIAEGYSVSREKKESFPLTVTSAQKNPTAFYLCASSIGPSLNEQFFGPGTRLTVL.